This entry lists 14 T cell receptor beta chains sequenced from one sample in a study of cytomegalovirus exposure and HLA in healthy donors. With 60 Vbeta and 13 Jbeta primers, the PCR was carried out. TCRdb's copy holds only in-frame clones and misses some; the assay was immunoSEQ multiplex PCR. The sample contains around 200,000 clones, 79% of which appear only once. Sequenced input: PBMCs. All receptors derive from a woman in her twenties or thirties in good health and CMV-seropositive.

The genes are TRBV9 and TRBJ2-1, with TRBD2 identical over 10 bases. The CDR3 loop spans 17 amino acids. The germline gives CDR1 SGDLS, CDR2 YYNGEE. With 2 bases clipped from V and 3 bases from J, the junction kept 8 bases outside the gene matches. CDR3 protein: CASSVTRTSGNYNEQFF. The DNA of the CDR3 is TGTGCCAGCAGCGTGACACGTACTAGCGGGAACTACAATGAGCAGTTCTTC. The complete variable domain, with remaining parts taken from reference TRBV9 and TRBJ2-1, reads DSGVTQTPKHLITATGQRVTLRCSPRSGDLSVYWYQQSLDQGLQFLIQYYNGEERAKGNILERFSAQQFPDLHSELNLSSLELGDSALYFCASSVTRTSGNYNEQFFGPGTRLTVL.

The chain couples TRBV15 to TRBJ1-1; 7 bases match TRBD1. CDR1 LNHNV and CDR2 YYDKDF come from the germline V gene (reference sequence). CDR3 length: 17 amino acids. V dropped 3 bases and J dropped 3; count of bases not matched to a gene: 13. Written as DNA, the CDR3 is TGTGCCACCAGCAGGCGTACCGGGACAGCCTATTACACTGAAGCTTTCTTT. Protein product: CATSRRTGTAYYTEAFF.

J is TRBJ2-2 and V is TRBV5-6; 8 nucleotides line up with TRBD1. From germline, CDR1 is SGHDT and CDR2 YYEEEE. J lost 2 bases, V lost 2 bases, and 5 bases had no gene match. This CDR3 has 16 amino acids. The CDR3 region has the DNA TGTGCCAGCAGCTTCGGACAGGGAGTTAACACCGGGGAGCTGTTTTTT. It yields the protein CASSFGQGVNTGELFF.

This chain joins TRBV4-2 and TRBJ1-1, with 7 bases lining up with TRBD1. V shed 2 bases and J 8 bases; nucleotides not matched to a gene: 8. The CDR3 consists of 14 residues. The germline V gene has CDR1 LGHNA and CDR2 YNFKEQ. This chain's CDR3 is CASSQPQPDREAFF. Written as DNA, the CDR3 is TGTGCCAGCAGCCAACCCCAACCGGACAGGGAAGCTTTCTTT.

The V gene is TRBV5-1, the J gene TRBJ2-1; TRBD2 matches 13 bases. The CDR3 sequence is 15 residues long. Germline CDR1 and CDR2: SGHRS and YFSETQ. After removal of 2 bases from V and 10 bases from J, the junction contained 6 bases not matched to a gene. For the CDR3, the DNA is TGCGCCAGCAGCTTACTAGCGGGAGGGTCGCAGGAGCAGTTCTTC. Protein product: CASSLLAGGSQEQFF.

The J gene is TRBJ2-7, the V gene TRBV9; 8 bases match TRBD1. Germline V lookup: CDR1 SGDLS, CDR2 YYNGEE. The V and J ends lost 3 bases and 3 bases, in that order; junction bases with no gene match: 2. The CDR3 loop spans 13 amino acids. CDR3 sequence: CASSATGDYEQYF. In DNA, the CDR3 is TGTGCCAGCAGCGCGACAGGGGACTACGAGCAGTACTTC.

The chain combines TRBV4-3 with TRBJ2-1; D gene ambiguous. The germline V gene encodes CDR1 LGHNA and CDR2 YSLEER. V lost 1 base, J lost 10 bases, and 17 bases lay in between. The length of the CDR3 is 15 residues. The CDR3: CASSQVSARLTEQFF. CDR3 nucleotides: TGCGCCAGCAGCCAAGTTTCGGCCAGGTTGACAGAGCAGTTCTTC.

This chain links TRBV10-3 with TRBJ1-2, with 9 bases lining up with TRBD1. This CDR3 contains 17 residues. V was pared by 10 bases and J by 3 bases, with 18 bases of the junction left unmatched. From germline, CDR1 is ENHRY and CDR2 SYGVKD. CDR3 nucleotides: TGTGCCAACGCCCAGGACAGGGGAGACCTAGATGACTATGGCTACACCTTC. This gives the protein CANAQDRGDLDDYGYTF.

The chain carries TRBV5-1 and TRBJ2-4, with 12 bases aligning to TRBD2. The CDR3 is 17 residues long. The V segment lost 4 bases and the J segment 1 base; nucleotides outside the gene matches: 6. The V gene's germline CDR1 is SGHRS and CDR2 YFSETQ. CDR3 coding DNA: TGCGCCAGCAGCGGAGCTAGCGGGGGGGCTGCCAAAAACATTCAGTACTTC. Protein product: CASSGASGGAAKNIQYF.

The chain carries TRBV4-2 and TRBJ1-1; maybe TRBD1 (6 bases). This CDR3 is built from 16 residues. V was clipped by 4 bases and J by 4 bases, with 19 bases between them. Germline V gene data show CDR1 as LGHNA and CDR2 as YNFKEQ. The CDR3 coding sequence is TGTGCCAGCAGCCGATGGCCTCAGGGGAAGGGCACTGAAGCTTTCTTT. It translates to CASSRWPQGKGTEAFF.

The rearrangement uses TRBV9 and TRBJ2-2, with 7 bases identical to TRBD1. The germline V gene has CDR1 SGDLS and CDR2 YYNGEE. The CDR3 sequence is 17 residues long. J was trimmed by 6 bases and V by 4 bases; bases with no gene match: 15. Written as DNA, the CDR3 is TGTGCCAGCAGCCGTAACTCGGACAGGCTCAACCCCGGGGAGCTGTTTTTT. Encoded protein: CASSRNSDRLNPGELFF.

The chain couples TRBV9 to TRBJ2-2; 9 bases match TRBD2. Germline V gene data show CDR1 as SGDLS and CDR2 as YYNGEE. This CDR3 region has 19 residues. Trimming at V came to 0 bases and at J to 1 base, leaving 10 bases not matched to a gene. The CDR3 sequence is CASSVELAGDTWNTGELFF. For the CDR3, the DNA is TGTGCCAGCAGCGTAGAACTAGCGGGTGATACATGGAACACCGGGGAGCTGTTTTTT. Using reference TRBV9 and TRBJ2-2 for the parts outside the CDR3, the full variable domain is DSGVTQTPKHLITATGQRVTLRCSPRSGDLSVYWYQQSLDQGLQFLIQYYNGEERAKGNILERFSAQQFPDLHSELNLSSLELGDSALYFCASSVELAGDTWNTGELFFGEGSRLTVL.

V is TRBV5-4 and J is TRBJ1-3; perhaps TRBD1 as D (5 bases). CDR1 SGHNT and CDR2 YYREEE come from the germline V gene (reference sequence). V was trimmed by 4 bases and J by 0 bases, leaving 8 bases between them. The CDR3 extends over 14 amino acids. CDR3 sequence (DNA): TGTGCCAGCAGCCGCGACAGCTCTGGAAACACCATATATTTT. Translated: CASSRDSSGNTIYF.

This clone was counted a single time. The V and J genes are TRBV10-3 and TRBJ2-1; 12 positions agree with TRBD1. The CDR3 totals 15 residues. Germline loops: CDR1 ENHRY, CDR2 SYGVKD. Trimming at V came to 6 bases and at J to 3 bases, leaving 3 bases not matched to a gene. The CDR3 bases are TGTGCCATCAGCGGGACAGGGGGCTTCTACAATGAGCAGTTCTTC. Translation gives CAISGTGGFYNEQFF.